One TCR beta chain is described in this entry. Source study methods: Cell counts per sample came from amplifying reference gene primers. Only in-frame clones appear in the TCRdb table, and some are missing; sequencing was by immunoSEQ multiplex PCR. V and J calls and clone size are given by that table; D and trimming were obtained from the DNA. The sample consists of about 89,000 clones, around three quarters of them appearing once. The data were obtained in a study of blood T cell repertoires in COVID-19. Study context: Sites across the United States, Italy and Spain contributed samples from acute and convalescent COVID-19. The cDNA or gDNA used as material had been derived from T cells, B-cell-depleted T cells, or PBMCs.

The sequenced material came from peripheral blood. The TCR comes from a human donor in a cohort sampled during active COVID-19.

This CDR3 is CASSLGAGSNQPQHF. The CDR3 DNA reads TGTGCCAGCAGCTTAGGGGCAGGCAGCAATCAGCCCCAGCATTTT. The chain employs TRBV7-2 and TRBJ1-5; D is uncertain. Trimming took 1 base from V and 1 from J, leaving 8 bases between them. Per the germline V gene, CDR1 is SGHTA and CDR2 is FQGNSA. The CDR3 is made up of 15 amino acids.